This TCR beta chain was obtained from a study of T cell responses to AZD1222 COVID-19 vaccine. Overall study context: Pooling covered second doses at about 4 or about 12 weeks.

After removal of 5 bases from V and 0 bases from J, the junction contained 2 bases not matched to a gene. The CDR3 covers 15 residues. Germline-derived CDR1 and CDR2 are MNHEY and SVGAGI. Some clones are missing from TCRdb's copy, which holds only in-frame ones; the method was immunoSEQ multiplex PCR. The sample holds about 84,000 clones, about 85% seen once. The chain recombines TRBV6-5 with TRBJ2-7, with 12 bases aligning to TRBD2. The clonotype was recovered from an adult in good health. This sample comprised peripheral blood, obtained on day 0 of AZD1222 vaccination. This CDR3 reads CASSQTSGSSYEQYF. CDR3 bases: TGTGCCAGCAGTCAGACTAGCGGGAGCTCCTACGAGCAGTACTTC.